These T cell receptor beta chains were read from a single sample in a study of T cells after yellow fever vaccination. TCRdb reprocessed the 5' RACE reads via MiXCR and lists one record per CDR3 protein. The sample lists 50,000 or so distinct CDR3 sequences, roughly 7.3% occurring once. Sample: CD8+ T cells sorted from PBMCs, taken approximately 16 days after the first yellow fever vaccination. Receptors originate from a man younger than 35 who received the YFV17D yellow fever vaccine. CDR3s include the opening cysteine and the closing phenylalanine or tryptophan. Size is omitted from some rows. Given values are once, few, many or a class for expanded clones.

V: TRBV7-9
size: many
length: 15
J: TRBJ1-4
CDR3: CASSLWDTSNEKLFF

V: TRBV20-1
size: many
length: 13
J: TRBJ1-2
CDR3: CSADEGRDYGYTF

V: TRBV6-6
size: many
length: 12
J: TRBJ2-7
CDR3: CASRGLVDEQYF

V: TRBV15
size: many
length: 14
J: TRBJ2-2
CDR3: CATSRQGNTGELFF

V: TRBV28
size: many
length: 17
J: TRBJ1-6
CDR3: CASSLWDRANYNSPLHF

V: TRBV7-6
size: many
length: 18
J: TRBJ2-3
CDR3: CASSSPLQGSLGTDTQYF

V: TRBV28
size: few
length: 17
J: TRBJ1-5
CDR3: CASSPWTGGFSDQPQHF

V: TRBV2
size: once
length: 16
J: TRBJ2-6
CDR3: CARLRGIGVGANVLTF

V: TRBV20-1
size: medium-sized
length: 15
J: TRBJ2-1
CDR3: CSARDLTTSYNEQFF

V: TRBV7-6
size: many
length: 14
J: TRBJ2-2
CDR3: CASSFLTGTGELFF

V: TRBV4-3
size: many
length: 16
J: TRBJ2-1
CDR3: CASSHQLMSSYNEQFF

V: TRBV11-2
size: many
length: 13
J: TRBJ2-5
CDR3: CASSLVGGETQYF

V: TRBV5-6
size: few
length: 12
J: TRBJ1-2
CDR3: CASSLEVYGYTF

V: TRBV5-6
size: NA
length: 16
J: TRBJ2-4
CDR3: CASSRPTGLTKNIQYF